This T cell receptor beta chain came from a study of OX40 agonist ivuxolimab in advanced cancers. Looking at the study overall: Anti-PD-1, anti-PD-L1 or anti-CTLA-4 therapy given earlier was allowed, and roughly 38% had some.

V was clipped by 11 bases and J by 5 bases; unmatched bases: 11. Per germline, CDR1 SGHVS and CDR2 FNYEAQ. The CDR3 has 14 amino acids. Broader study findings: Mean expanded clone counts were higher in CD8+ than CD4+ T cells.

Assay used: immunoSEQ multiplex PCR; TCRdb lists only in-frame clones, some missing. The sample lists 15,000 to 20,000 clones, about nine tenths occurring once. Concerning this clone itself: Its cognate antigen is unknown.

The TCR originated in an adult with an advanced solid tumor such as melanoma, head and neck, liver or kidney cancer. The sample consisted of CD4+ or CD8+ T cells sorted from blood, taken in a trial of the OX40 agonist ivuxolimab. This chain joins TRBV7-6 and TRBJ2-2, with 7 positions matching TRBD2. CDR3 loop: CAGSQGRETGELFF. The DNA for the CDR3 is TGTGCCGGATCCCAAGGGAGGGAGACCGGGGAGCTGTTTTTT.